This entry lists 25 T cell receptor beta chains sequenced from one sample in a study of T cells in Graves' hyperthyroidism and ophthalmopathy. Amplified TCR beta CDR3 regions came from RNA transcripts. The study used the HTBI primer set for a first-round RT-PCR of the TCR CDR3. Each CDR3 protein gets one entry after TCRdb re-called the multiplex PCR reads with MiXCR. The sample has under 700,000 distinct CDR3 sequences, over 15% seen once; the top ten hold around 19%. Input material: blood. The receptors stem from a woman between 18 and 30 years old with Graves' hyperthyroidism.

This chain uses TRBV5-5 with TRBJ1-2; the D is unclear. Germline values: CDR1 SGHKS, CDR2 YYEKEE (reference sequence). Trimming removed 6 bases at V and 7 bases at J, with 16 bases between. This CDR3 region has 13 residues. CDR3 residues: CASTHPIVAGYTF. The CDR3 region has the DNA TGTGCCAGCACCCATCCGATCGTTGCTGGCTACACCTTC.

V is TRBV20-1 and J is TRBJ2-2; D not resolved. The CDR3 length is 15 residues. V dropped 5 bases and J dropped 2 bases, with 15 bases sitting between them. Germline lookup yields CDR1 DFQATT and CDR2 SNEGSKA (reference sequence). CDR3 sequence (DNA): TGCAGTGCTCCCACCGAGACACTTAACACCGGGGAGCTGTTTTTT. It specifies CSAPTETLNTGELFF.

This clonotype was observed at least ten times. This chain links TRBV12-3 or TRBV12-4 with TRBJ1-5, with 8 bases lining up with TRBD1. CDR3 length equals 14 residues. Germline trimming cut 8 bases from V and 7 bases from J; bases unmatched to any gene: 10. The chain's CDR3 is CASGKTGVSQPQHF. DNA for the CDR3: TGTGCCAGCGGTAAGACAGGGGTCAGCCAGCCCCAGCATTTT.

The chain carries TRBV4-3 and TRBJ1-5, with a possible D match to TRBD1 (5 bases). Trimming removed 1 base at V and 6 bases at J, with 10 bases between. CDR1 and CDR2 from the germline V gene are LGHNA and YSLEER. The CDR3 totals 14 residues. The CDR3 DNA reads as TGCGCCAGCAGCCAAGTCAGGGAGCGTCAGCCCCAGCATTTT. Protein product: CASSQVRERQPQHF.

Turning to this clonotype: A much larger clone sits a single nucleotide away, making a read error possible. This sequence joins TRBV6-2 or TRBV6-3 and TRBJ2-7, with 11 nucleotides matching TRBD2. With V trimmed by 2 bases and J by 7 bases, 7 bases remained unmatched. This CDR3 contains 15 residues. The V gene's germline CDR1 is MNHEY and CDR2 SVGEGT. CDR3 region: CASSYRPSGGHEQYF. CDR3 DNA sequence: TGTGCCAGCAGTTACCGTCCTAGCGGGGGGCATGAGCAGTACTTC.

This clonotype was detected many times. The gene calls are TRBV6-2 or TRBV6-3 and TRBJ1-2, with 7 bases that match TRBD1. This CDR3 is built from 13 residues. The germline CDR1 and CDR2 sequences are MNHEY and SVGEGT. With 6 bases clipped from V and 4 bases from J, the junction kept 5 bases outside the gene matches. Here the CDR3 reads CASSRGQAYGYTF. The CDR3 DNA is TGTGCCAGCAGCCGCGGACAGGCCTATGGCTACACCTTC.

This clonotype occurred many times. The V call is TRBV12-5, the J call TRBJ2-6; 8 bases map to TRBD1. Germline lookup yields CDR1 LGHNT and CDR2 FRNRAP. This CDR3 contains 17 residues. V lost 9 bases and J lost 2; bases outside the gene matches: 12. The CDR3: CASGLGPGQAGANVLTF. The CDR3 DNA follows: TGTGCTAGCGGTCTGGGGCCGGGACAGGCTGGGGCCAACGTCCTGACTTTC.

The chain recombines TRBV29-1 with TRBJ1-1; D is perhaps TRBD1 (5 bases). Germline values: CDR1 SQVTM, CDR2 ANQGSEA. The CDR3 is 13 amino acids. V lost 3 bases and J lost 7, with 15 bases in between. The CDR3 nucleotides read TGCAGCGTTGAGACTCAGGGAATCGGTGAAGCTTTCTTT. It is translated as CSVETQGIGEAFF.

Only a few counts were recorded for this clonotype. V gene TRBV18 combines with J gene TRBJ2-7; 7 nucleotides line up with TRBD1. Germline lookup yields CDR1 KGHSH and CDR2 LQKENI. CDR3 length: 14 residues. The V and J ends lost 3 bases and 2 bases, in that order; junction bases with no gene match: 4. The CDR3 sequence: CASSPDQGAYEQYF. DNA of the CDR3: TGTGCCAGCTCACCTGACCAGGGGGCCTACGAGCAGTACTTC.

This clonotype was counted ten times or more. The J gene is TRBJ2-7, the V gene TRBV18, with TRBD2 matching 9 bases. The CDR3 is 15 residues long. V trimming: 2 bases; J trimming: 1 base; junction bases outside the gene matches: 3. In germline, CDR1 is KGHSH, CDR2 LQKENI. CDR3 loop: CASSPEGLASYEQYF. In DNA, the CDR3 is TGTGCCAGCTCACCAGAGGGACTAGCTTCCTACGAGCAGTACTTC.

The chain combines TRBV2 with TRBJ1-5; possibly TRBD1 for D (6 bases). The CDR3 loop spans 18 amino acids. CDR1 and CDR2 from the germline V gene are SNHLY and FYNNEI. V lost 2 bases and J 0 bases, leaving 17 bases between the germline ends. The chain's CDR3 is CASSELATGYYSNQPQHF. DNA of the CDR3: TGTGCCAGCAGTGAATTGGCGACAGGCTATTATAGCAATCAGCCCCAGCATTTT.

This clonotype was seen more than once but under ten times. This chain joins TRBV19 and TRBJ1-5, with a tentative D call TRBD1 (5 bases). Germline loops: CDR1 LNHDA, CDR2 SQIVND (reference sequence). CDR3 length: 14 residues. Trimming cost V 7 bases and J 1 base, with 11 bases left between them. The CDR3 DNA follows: TGTGCCAGTAAGGAGGAGGGGAGCAATCAGCCCCAGCATTTT. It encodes CASKEEGSNQPQHF.

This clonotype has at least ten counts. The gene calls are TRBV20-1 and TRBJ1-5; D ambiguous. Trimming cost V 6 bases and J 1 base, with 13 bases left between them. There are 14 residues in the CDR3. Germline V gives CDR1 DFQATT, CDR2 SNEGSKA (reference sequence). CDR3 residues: CSARSGLSNQPQHF. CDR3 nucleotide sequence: TGCAGTGCAAGAAGCGGGTTAAGCAATCAGCCCCAGCATTTT.

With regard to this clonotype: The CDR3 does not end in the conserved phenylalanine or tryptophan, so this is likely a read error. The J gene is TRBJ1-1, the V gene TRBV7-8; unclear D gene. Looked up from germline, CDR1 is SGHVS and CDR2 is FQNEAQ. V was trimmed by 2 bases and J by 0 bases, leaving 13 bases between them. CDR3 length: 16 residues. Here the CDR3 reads CASSLSRRYVNTEAFL. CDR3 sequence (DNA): TGTGCCAGCAGCTTATCCCGACGGTATGTGAACACTGAAGCTTTCCTT.

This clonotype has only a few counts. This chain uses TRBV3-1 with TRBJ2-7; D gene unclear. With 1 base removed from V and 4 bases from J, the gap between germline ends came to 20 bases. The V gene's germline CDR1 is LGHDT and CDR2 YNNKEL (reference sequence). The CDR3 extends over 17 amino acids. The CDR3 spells CASSQGVSGTWNYEQYF. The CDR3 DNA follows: TGTGCCAGCAGCCAAGGGGTCAGTGGCACGTGGAATTACGAGCAGTACTTC.

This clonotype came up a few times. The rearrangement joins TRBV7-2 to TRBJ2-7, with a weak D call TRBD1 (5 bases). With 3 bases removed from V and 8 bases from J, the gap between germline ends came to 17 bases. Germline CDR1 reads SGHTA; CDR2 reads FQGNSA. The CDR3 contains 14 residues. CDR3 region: CASSFGRVAHKQYF. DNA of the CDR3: TGTGCCAGCAGCTTCGGCAGGGTCGCCCACAAGCAGTACTTC.

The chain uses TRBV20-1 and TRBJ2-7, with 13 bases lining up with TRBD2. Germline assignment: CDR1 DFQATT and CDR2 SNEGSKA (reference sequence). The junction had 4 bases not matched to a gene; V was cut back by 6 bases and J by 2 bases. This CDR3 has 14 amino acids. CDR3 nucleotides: TGCAGTGCCACGACTAGCGGGGGGCCCTACGAGCAGTACTTC. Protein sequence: CSATTSGGPYEQYF.

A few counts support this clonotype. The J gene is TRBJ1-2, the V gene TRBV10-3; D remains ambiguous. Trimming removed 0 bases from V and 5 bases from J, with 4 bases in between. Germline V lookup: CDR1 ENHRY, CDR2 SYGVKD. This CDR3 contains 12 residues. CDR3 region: CAISESGYGYTF. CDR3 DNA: TGTGCCATCAGTGAGTCGGGTTATGGCTACACCTTC.

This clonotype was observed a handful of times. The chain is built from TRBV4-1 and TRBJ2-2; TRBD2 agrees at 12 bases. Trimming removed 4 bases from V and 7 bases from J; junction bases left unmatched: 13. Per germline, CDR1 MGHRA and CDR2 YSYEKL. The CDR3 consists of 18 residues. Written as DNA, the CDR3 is TGCGCCAGCAGCCCCATCCTCGGACTAGCGGGATTGATCGGGGAGCTGTTTTTT. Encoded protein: CASSPILGLAGLIGELFF.

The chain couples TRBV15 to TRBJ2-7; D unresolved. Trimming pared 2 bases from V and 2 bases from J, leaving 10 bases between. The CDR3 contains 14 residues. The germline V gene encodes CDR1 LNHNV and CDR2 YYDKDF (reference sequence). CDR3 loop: CATSRTTVAYEQYF. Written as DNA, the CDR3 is TGTGCCACCAGCAGAACGACGGTTGCCTACGAGCAGTACTTC.

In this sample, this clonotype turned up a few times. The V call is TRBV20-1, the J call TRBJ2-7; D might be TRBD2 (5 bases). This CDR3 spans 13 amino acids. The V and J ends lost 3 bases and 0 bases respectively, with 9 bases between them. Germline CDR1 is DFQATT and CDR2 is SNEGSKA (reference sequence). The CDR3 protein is CSASGMGSYEQYF. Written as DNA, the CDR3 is TGCAGTGCTAGCGGGATGGGCTCCTACGAGCAGTACTTC.

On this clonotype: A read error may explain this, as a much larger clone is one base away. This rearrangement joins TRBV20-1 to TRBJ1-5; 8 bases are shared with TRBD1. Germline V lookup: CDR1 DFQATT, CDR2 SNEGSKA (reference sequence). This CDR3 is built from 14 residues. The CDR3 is CSARGRQGNQPPHF. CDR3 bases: TGCAGTGCTAGAGGGAGACAGGGGAATCAGCCCCCGCATTTT.

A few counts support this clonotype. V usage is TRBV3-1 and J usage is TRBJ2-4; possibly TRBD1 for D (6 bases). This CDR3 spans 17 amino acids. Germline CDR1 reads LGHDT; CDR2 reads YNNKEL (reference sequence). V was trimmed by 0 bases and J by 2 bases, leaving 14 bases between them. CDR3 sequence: CASSQDRGGFSKNIQYF. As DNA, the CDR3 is TGTGCCAGCAGCCAAGACAGGGGCGGCTTCTCCAAAAACATTCAGTACTTC. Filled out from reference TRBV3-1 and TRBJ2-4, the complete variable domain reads DTAVSQTPKYLVTQMGNDKSIKCEQNLGHDTMYWYKQDSKKFLKIMFSYNNKELIINETVPNRFSPKSPDKAHLNLHINSLELGDSAVYFCASSQDRGGFSKNIQYFGAGTRLSVL.

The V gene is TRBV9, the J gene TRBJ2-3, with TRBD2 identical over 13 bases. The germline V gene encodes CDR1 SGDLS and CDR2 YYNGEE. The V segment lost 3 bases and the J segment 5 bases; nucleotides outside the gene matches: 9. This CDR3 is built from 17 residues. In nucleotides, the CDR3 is TGTGCCAGCAGCGGTCAACTAGCGGGGGGGCCCCGAGATACGCAGTATTTT. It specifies CASSGQLAGGPRDTQYF.

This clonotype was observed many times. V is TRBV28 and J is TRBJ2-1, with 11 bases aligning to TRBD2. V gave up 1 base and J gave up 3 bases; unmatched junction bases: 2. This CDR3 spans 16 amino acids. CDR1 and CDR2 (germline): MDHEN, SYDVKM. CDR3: CASSLFTSGGYNEQFF. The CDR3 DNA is TGTGCCAGCAGTTTATTTACTAGCGGGGGCTACAATGAGCAGTTCTTC.